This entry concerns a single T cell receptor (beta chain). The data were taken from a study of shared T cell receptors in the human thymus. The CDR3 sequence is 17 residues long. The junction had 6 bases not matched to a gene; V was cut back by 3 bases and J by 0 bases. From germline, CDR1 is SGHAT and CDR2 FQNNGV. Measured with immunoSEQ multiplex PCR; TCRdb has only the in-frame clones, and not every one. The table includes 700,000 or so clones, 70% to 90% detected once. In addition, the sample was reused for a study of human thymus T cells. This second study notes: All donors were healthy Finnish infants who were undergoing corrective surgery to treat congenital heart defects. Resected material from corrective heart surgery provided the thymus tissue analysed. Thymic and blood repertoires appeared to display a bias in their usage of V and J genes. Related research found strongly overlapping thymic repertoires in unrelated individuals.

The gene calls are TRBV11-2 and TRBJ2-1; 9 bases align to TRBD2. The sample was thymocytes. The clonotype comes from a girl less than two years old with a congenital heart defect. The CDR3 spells CASSFWLAGYSYNEQFF. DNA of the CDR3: TGTGCCAGCAGCTTCTGGCTAGCGGGGTACTCCTACAATGAGCAGTTCTTC. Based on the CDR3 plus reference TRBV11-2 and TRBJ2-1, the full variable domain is EAGVAQSPRYKIIEKRQSVAFWCNPISGHATLYWYQQILGQGPKLLIQFQNNGVVDDSQLPKDRFSAERLKGVDSTLKIQPAKLEDSAVYLCASSFWLAGYSYNEQFFGPGTRLTVL.